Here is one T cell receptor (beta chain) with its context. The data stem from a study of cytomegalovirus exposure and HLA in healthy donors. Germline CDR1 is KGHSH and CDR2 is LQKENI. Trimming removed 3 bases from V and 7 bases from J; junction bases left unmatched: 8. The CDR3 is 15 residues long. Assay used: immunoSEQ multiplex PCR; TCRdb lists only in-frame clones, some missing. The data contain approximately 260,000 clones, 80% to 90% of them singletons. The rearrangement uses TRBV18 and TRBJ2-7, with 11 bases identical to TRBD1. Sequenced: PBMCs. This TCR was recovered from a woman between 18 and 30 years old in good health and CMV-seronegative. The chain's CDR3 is CASSPVGQGAGEQYF. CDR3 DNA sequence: TGTGCCAGCTCACCTGTTGGACAGGGGGCAGGGGAGCAGTACTTC.